Ten or more counts support the clone carrying this T cell receptor (beta chain). TCRdb called the RT-PCR reads again in MiXCR, with one record for every CDR3 protein. The sample carries about 680,000 distinct CDR3 sequences, over 12% recorded once. The CDR3 consists of 12 residues. CDR1 and CDR2 (germline): SQVTM, ANQGSEA. The J gene is TRBJ2-5, the V gene TRBV29-1; the D gene is possibly TRBD1 (6 bases). Material: memory CD4+ T cells from blood. The clonotype was recovered from a female donor in good health, serving as a healthy control. Here the CDR3 reads CRAGTPQETQYF. CDR3 sequence (DNA): TGCAGAGCCGGGACACCCCAAGAGACCCAGTACTTC.